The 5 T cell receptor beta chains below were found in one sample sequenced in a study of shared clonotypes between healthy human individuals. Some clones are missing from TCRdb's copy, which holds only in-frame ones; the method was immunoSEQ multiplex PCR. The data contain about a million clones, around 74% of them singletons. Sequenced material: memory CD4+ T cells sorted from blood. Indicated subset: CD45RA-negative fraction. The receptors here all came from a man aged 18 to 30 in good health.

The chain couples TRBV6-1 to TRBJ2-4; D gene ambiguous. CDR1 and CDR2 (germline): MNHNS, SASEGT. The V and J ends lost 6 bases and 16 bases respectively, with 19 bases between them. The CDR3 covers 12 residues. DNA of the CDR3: TGTGCCAGCAGAAACATCTTTGGACCCCTTTACTTC. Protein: CASRNIFGPLYF.

The CDR3 sequence: CASSSPTGRNTEAFF. Written as DNA, the CDR3 is TGTGCCAGCAGTTCCCCGACAGGGCGGAACACTGAAGCTTTCTTT. The chain couples TRBV28 to TRBJ1-1; 7 positions match TRBD1. The CDR3 length is 15 residues. CDR1 and CDR2 from the germline V gene are MDHEN and SYDVKM. The V segment lost 4 bases and the J segment 1 base; nucleotides outside the gene matches: 6.

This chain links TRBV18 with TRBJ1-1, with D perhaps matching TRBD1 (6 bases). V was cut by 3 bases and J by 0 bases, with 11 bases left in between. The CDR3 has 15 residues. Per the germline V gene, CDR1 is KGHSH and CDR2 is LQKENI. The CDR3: CASSPAGGLNTEAFF. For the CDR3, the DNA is TGTGCCAGCTCACCCGCGGGGGGCCTGAACACTGAAGCTTTCTTT.

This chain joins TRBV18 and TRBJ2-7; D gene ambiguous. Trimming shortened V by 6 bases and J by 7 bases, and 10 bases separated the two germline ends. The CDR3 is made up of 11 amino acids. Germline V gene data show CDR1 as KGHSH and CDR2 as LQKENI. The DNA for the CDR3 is TGTGCCAGCTCCCCGCGTGGGGAGCAGTACTTC. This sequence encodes CASSPRGEQYF.

DNA of the CDR3: TGTGCCAGCAGCGAGACTAGCCGGGAGACCCAGTACTTC. It yields the protein CASSETSRETQYF. The chain couples TRBV27 to TRBJ2-5; 7 positions agree with TRBD2. Germline V lookup: CDR1 MNHEY, CDR2 SMNVEV (reference sequence). CDR3 length equals 13 residues. V trimming: 6 bases; J trimming: 5 bases; junction bases outside the gene matches: 6.